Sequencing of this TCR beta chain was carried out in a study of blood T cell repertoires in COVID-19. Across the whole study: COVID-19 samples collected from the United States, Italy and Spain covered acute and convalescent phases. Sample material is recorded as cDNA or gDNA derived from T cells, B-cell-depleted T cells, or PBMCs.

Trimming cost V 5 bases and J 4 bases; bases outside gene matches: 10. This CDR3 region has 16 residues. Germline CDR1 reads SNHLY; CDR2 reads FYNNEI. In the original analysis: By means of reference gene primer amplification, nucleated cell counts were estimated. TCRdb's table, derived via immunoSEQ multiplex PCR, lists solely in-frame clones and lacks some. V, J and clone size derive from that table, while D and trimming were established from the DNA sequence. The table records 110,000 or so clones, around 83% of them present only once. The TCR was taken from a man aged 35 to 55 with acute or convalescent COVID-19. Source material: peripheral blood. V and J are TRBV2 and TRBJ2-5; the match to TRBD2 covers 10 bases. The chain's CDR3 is CASSPPRTSGRETQYF. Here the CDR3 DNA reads TGTGCCAGCAGTCCCCCCCGGACTAGCGGTCGAGAGACCCAGTACTTC.